One sample yielded the 21 T cell receptor beta chains listed below, sequenced in a study of T cell responses to AZD1222 COVID-19 vaccine. This table comes from immunoSEQ multiplex PCR, and its TCRdb copy is limited to in-frame clones, with some not included. The table records fewer than 120,000 clones, approximately 94% of them present only once. The sequences come from peripheral blood, collected 28 days after the second AZD1222 dose. These receptors were obtained from an adult who received the AZD1222 COVID-19 vaccine.

V is TRBV4-1 and J is TRBJ1-3; D possibly corresponds to TRBD1 (5 bases). The CDR3 is 18 residues long. The V gene lost 3 bases and the J gene lost 0 bases, with 18 bases spanning the gap. The germline CDR1 and CDR2 sequences are MGHRA and YSYEKL. The CDR3 DNA is TGCGCCAGCAGCCACCACCTGGGGGTCCATATCTCTGGAAACACCATATATTTT. Translation: CASSHHLGVHISGNTIYF.

The chain recombines TRBV6-5 with TRBJ1-1, with 8 bases identical to TRBD1. The CDR3 consists of 15 residues. J lost 4 bases, V lost 2 bases, and 6 bases had no gene match. Germline CDR1 MNHEY, CDR2 SVGAGI. The CDR3 is CASSYGDRMSTEAFF. The CDR3 DNA reads TGTGCCAGCAGTTACGGGGACAGGATGAGCACTGAAGCTTTCTTT.

This rearrangement joins TRBV6-1 to TRBJ1-1; 8 bases are shared with TRBD1. CDR3 length: 15 amino acids. The V gene end was trimmed by 2 bases and the J gene end by 2 bases; junction bases not matched to a gene: 4. Germline V gives CDR1 MNHNS, CDR2 SASEGT. CDR3 in amino acids: CASSEFGQGNTEAFF. Written as DNA, the CDR3 is TGTGCCAGCAGTGAATTCGGACAGGGAAACACTGAAGCTTTCTTT.

The chain combines TRBV30 with TRBJ1-3, with TRBD1 as a possible D gene (6 bases). The CDR3 runs 14 residues. Trimming took 1 base from V and 4 from J, leaving 11 bases between them. Germline values: CDR1 GTSNPN, CDR2 SVGIG (reference sequence). The CDR3 region has the DNA TGTGCCTGGAGTGCAGGGACACCCGGAAACACCATATATTTT. Amino acids: CAWSAGTPGNTIYF. The whole variable domain, filled in from reference TRBV30 and TRBJ1-3, reads SQTIHQWPATLVQPVGSPLSLECTVEGTSNPNLYWYRQAAGRGLQLLFYSVGIGQISSEVPQNLSASRPQDRQFILSSKKLLLSDSGFYLCAWSAGTPGNTIYFGEGSWLTVV.

This clone has only one observation. J is TRBJ1-1 and V is TRBV13, with D possibly matching TRBD1 (6 bases). The CDR3 contains 14 residues. V was pared by 8 bases and J by 6 bases, with 19 bases between. From germline, CDR1 is PRHDT and CDR2 FYEKMQ (reference sequence). CDR3 bases: TGTGCCAGCTCAAGCAGGGGACCCTCCGCTGAAGCTTTCTTT. Its protein is CASSSRGPSAEAFF.

This clone was found once. The chain employs TRBV19 and TRBJ1-6; D may be TRBD1 (6 bases). CDR1 and CDR2 (germline): LNHDA, SQIVND (reference sequence). The CDR3 has 14 residues. With 7 bases removed from V and 2 bases from J, the gap between germline ends came to 9 bases. The CDR3 region is CASNWDTYNSPLHF. The CDR3 DNA reads TGTGCCAGTAATTGGGACACCTATAATTCACCCCTCCACTTT.

The chain links TRBV10-1 to TRBJ1-3; D not certain. Germline loops: CDR1 WNHNN, CDR2 SYGVQD (reference sequence). The CDR3 covers 13 residues. The germline V and J ends were trimmed by 7 bases and 0 bases, with 7 bases remaining between them. In DNA form, the CDR3 reads TGCGCCAGCACAGCATCCTCTGGAAACACCATATATTTT. Encoded protein: CASTASSGNTIYF.

The chain joins TRBV27 to TRBJ1-2, with D uncertain. CDR3 length: 14 residues. Trimming removed 3 bases at V and 8 bases at J, with 16 bases between. Germline V gives CDR1 MNHEY, CDR2 SMNVEV (reference sequence). The CDR3 reads CASSFHSGSGGYTF. Written as DNA, the CDR3 is TGTGCCAGCAGTTTCCACTCAGGCAGTGGAGGCTACACCTTC.

This rearrangement joins TRBV19 to TRBJ1-2; D perhaps matches TRBD1 (6 bases). Germline CDR1 LNHDA, CDR2 SQIVND (reference sequence). V lost 6 bases, J lost 0 bases, and 11 bases lay in between. The CDR3 extends over 14 amino acids. Here the CDR3 DNA reads TGTGCCAGTAGCAAACAGGGAACTAACTATGGCTACACCTTC. This encodes CASSKQGTNYGYTF.

The chain recombines TRBV15 with TRBJ2-3; 8 nucleotides align to TRBD1. J was trimmed by 3 bases and V by 1 base; bases with no gene match: 0. CDR1 and CDR2 from the germline V gene are LNHNV and YYDKDF (reference sequence). The CDR3 covers 14 residues. This CDR3 reads CATSRGTGTDTQYF. CDR3 coding DNA: TGTGCCACCAGCAGAGGGACAGGGACAGATACGCAGTATTTT.

This clone showed up just once. The genes are TRBV6-1 and TRBJ1-5, with 10 bases fitting TRBD1. The CDR3 covers 16 residues. V lost 3 bases to trimming and J lost 8 bases; unmatched junction nucleotides: 10. From germline, CDR1 is MNHNS and CDR2 SASEGT. The CDR3 is CASSELVGQGVEPQHF. Written as DNA, the CDR3 is TGTGCCAGCAGTGAGTTGGTCGGACAGGGGGTCGAGCCCCAGCATTTT.

This chain links TRBV6-5 with TRBJ1-1; D uncertain. Germline V gives CDR1 MNHEY, CDR2 SVGAGI. The CDR3 has 13 residues. The V and J ends lost 2 bases and 8 bases respectively, with 12 bases between them. DNA of the CDR3: TGTGCCAGCAGTTACGGCGGAGGTGTAGAAGCTTTCTTT. This encodes CASSYGGGVEAFF.

This clone appeared once. The chain links TRBV25-1 to TRBJ1-2; 8 bases line up with TRBD1. V lost 5 bases to trimming and J lost 5 bases; unmatched junction nucleotides: 10. This CDR3 region has 15 residues. Looked up from germline, CDR1 is MGHDK and CDR2 is SYGVNS. CDR3 sequence reads: CASSPRDRLDYGYTF. The CDR3, as DNA: TGTGCCAGCAGTCCCCGGGACAGGCTGGATTATGGCTACACCTTC.

The V and J genes are TRBV19 and TRBJ2-7; possible D gene TRBD1, 5 bases. V lost 10 bases, J lost 3 bases, and 16 bases lay in between. This CDR3 contains 13 residues. Germline CDR1 reads LNHDA; CDR2 reads SQIVND (reference sequence). The CDR3 spells CAIGRGDGYEQYF. In DNA, the CDR3 is TGTGCCATCGGAAGGGGCGACGGCTACGAGCAGTACTTC.

The V gene is TRBV10-3, the J gene TRBJ1-1; unclear D gene. The ends were cut back, 2 bases at V and 1 base at J, with 17 bases in the middle. In germline, CDR1 is ENHRY, CDR2 SYGVKD. The CDR3 contains 17 residues. The CDR3 loop is CAISEHLARTANTEAFF. Written as DNA, the CDR3 is TGTGCCATCAGTGAGCATCTAGCAAGGACGGCGAACACTGAAGCTTTCTTT.

The rearrangement joins TRBV11-2 to TRBJ1-6; D perhaps matches TRBD1 (5 bases). CDR1 and CDR2 (germline): SGHAT, FQNNGV. V gave up 1 base and J gave up 7 bases, with 20 bases separating them. There are 18 residues in the CDR3. CDR3 bases: TGTGCCAGCAGCTTAGTAATGGGGCGGGGGAGATTCAATTCACCCCTCCACTTT. Translation: CASSLVMGRGRFNSPLHF.

The rearrangement links TRBV30 to TRBJ1-2; no clear D. Germline V lookup: CDR1 GTSNPN, CDR2 SVGIG (reference sequence). CDR3 size: 14 residues. V dropped 4 bases and J dropped 7 bases, with 19 bases sitting between them. The CDR3 sequence: CAWNLQNLAGGYTF. The CDR3 nucleotides are TGTGCCTGGAATTTACAGAACCTAGCGGGTGGCTACACCTTC.

The genes are TRBV5-6 and TRBJ1-3, with 7 bases that match TRBD1. The CDR3 consists of 16 residues. Unmatched junction bases numbered 7, after V lost 0 bases and J lost 4 bases. The germline V gene encodes CDR1 SGHDT and CDR2 YYEEEE. The CDR3 DNA reads TGTGCCAGCAGCTTGGGGCAGGGGGTCGTCGGAAACACCATATATTTT. Protein: CASSLGQGVVGNTIYF.

V gene TRBV19 combines with J gene TRBJ2-1, with 9 bases aligning to TRBD2. In germline, CDR1 is LNHDA, CDR2 SQIVND (reference sequence). J was trimmed by 8 bases and V by 0 bases; bases with no gene match: 5. The CDR3 is 15 residues long. CDR3 DNA: TGTGCCAGTAGTATAGAGGGACTAGCATACGATGAGCAGTTCTTC. This codes for CASSIEGLAYDEQFF.

V gene TRBV6-5 combines with J gene TRBJ1-1, with 7 bases that match TRBD1. The CDR3 loop spans 14 amino acids. V gave up 5 bases and J gave up 6 bases; unmatched junction bases: 9. Germline loops: CDR1 MNHEY, CDR2 SVGAGI. The CDR3: CASSRELTGPEAFF. Here the CDR3 DNA reads TGTGCCAGCAGTCGAGAACTGACAGGGCCTGAAGCTTTCTTT.

The chain employs TRBV5-5 and TRBJ2-5; tentatively, D is TRBD1 (6 bases). Per the germline V gene, CDR1 is SGHKS and CDR2 is YYEKEE (reference sequence). This CDR3 region has 16 residues. The V gene lost 0 bases and the J gene lost 3 bases, with 15 bases spanning the gap. The CDR3: CASSLDPNRVEETQYF. In nucleotides, the CDR3 is TGTGCCAGCAGCTTGGACCCCAACAGGGTAGAAGAGACCCAGTACTTC.